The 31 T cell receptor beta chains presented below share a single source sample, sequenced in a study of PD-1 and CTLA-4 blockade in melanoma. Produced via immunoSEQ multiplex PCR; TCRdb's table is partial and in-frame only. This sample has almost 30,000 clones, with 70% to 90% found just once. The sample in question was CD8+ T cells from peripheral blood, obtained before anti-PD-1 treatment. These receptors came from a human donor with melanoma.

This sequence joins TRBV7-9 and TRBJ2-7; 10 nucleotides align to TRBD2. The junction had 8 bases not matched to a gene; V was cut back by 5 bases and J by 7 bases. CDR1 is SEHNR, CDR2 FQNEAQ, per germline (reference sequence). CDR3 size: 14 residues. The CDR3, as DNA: TGTGCCAGCAGCCCTAGCGGGAGCGTAGATGAGCAGTACTTC. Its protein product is CASSPSGSVDEQYF.

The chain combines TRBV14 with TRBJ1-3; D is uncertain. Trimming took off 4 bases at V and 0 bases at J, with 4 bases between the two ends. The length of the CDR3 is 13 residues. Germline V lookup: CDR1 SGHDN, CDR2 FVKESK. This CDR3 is CASSRLSGNTIYF. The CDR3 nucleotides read TGTGCCAGCAGCCGGCTCTCTGGAAACACCATATATTTT.

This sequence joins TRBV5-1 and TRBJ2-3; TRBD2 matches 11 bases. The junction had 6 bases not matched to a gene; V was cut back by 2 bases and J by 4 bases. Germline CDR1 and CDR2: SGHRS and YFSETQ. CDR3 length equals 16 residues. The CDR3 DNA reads TGCGCCAGCAGCTTCGCACTAGCGGGAGTTGCAGATACGCAGTATTTT. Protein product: CASSFALAGVADTQYF.

The CDR3 region has the DNA TGTGCCAGCAGCTTAGCTGGTAGCGTCGCGAGCTCCTACAATGAGCAGTTCTTC. Translated: CASSLAGSVASSYNEQFF. The chain is built from TRBV5-4 and TRBJ2-1, with D perhaps matching TRBD2 (5 bases). With 2 bases removed from V and 0 bases from J, the gap between germline ends came to 18 bases. The CDR3 totals 18 residues. CDR1 and CDR2 from the germline V gene are SGHNT and YYREEE (reference sequence).

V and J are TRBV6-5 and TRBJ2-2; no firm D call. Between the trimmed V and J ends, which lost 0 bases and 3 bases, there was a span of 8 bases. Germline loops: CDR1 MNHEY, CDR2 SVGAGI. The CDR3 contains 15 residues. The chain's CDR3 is CASSYSGGDTGELFF. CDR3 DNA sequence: TGTGCCAGCAGTTACTCGGGTGGGGACACCGGGGAGCTGTTTTTT.

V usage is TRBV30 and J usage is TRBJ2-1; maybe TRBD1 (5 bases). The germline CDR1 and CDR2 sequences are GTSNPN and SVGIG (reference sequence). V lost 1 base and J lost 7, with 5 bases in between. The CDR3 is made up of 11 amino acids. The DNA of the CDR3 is TGTGCCTGGAGTGCAGGGAATGAGCAGTTCTTC. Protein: CAWSAGNEQFF.

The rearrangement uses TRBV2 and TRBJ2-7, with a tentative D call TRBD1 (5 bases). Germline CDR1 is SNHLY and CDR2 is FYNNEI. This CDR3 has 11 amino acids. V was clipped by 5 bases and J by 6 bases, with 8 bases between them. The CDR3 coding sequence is TGTGCCAGCAGTTCTACAGGCGAGCAGTACTTC. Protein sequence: CASSSTGEQYF.

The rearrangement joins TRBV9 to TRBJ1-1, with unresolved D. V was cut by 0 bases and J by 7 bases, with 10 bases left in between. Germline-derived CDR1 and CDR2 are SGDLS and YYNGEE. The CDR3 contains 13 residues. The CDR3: CASSVDTDFEAFF. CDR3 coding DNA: TGTGCCAGCAGCGTAGATACGGATTTTGAAGCTTTCTTT.

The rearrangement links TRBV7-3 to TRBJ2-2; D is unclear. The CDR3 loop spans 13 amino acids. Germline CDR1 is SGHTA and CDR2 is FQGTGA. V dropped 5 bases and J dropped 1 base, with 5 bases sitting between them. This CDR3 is CASSQENTGELFF. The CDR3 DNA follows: TGTGCCAGCAGCCAAGAGAACACCGGGGAGCTGTTTTTT.

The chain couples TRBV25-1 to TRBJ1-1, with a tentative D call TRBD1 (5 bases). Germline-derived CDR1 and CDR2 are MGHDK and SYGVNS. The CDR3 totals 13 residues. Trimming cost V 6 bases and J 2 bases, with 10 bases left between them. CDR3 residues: CASSQGVNTEAFF. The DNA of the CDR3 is TGTGCCAGCAGCCAGGGTGTTAACACTGAAGCTTTCTTT.

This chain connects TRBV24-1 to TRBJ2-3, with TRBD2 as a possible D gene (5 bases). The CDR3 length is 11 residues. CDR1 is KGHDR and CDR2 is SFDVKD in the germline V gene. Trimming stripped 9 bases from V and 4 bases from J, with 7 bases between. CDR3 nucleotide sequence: TGTGCCACCGGGGAGTCAGATACGCAGTATTTT. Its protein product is CATGESDTQYF.

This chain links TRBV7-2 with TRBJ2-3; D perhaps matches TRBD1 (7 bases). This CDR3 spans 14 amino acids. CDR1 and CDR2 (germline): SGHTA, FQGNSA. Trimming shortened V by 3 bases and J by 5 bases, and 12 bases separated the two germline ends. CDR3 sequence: CASSFRQGGDTQYF. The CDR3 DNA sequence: TGTGCCAGCAGCTTTCGACAGGGAGGAGATACGCAGTATTTT.

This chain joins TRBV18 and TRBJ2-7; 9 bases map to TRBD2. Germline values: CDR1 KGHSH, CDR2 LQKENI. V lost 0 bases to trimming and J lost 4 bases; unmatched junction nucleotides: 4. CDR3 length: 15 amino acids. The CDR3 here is CASSPPSGRLYEQYF. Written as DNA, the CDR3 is TGTGCCAGCTCACCACCTAGCGGGAGATTGTACGAGCAGTACTTC. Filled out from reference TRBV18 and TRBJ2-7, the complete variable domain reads NAGVMQNPRHLVRRRGQEARLRCSPMKGHSHVYWYRQLPEEGLKFMVYLQKENIIDESGMPKERFSAEFPKEGPSILRIQQVVRGDSAAYFCASSPPSGRLYEQYFGPGTRLTVT.

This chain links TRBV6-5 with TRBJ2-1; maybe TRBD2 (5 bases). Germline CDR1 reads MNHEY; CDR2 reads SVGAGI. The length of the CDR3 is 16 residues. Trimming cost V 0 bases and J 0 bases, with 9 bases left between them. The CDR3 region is CASSYSGLSSYNEQFF. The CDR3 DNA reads TGTGCCAGCAGTTACTCCGGACTGAGCTCCTACAATGAGCAGTTCTTC.

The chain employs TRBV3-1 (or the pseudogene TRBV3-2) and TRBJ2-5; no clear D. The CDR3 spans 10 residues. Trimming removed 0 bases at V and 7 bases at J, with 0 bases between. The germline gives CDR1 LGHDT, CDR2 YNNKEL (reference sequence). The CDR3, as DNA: TGTGCCAGCAGCCAAGAGACCCAGTACTTC. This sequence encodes CASSQETQYF.

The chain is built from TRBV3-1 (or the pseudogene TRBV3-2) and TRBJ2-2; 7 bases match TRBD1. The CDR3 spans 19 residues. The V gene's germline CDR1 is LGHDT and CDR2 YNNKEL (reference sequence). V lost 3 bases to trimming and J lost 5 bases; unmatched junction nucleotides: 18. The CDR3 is CASSHFSGQVQVLTGELFF. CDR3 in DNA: TGTGCCAGCAGCCACTTCAGCGGACAGGTTCAGGTTTTAACCGGGGAGCTGTTTTTT.

The CDR3 bases are TGTGCCAGCAGCTTAACGGGAGGAGCGGAAGATACGCAGTATTTT. It specifies CASSLTGGAEDTQYF. The V gene is TRBV7-3, the J gene TRBJ2-3; D is possibly TRBD2 (6 bases). V was shortened by 0 bases and J by 5 bases, with 12 bases between the two germline ends. Germline V gene data show CDR1 as SGHTA and CDR2 as FQGTGA. The CDR3 spans 15 residues.

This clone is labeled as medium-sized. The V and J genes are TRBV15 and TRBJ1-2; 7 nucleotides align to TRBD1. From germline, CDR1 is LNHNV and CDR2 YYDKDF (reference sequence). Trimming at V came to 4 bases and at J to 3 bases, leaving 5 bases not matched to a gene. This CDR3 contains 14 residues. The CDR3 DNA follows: TGTGCCACCAGCACTTGGGACAGCGACTATGGCTACACCTTC. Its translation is CATSTWDSDYGYTF.

CDR3 residues: CAITGGGTEAFF. CDR3 nucleotides: TGTGCCATTACAGGGGGGGGAACTGAAGCTTTCTTT. The chain recombines TRBV6-5 with TRBJ1-1; 8 bases agree with TRBD1. Germline V gene lookup returns CDR1 MNHEY and CDR2 SVGAGI. J gave up 5 bases and V 10 bases, and 6 bases lay outside the gene matches. The CDR3 has 12 amino acids.

CDR3 nucleotide sequence: TGTGCCAGCGGGGACTATCGGGGGATGAACACTGAAGCTTTCTTT. This encodes CASGDYRGMNTEAFF. This rearrangement joins TRBV9 to TRBJ1-1; a possible D gene is TRBD1 (5 bases). The CDR3 is 15 residues long. Per germline, CDR1 SGDLS and CDR2 YYNGEE. V was pared by 7 bases and J by 0 bases, with 16 bases between.

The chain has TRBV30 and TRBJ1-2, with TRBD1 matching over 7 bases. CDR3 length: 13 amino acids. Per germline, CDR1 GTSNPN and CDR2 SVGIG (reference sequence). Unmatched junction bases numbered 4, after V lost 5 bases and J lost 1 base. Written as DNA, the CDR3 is TGTGCCTGGGCCACAGGGGTTAACTATGGCTACACCTTC. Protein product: CAWATGVNYGYTF.

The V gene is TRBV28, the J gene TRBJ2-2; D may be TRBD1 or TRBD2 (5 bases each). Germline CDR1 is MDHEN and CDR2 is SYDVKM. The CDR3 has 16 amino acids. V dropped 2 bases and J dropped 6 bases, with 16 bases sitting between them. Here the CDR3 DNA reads TGTGCCAGCAGTTTAAAGGCGGCAGGGAGTCCCGGGGAGCTGTTTTTT. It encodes CASSLKAAGSPGELFF.

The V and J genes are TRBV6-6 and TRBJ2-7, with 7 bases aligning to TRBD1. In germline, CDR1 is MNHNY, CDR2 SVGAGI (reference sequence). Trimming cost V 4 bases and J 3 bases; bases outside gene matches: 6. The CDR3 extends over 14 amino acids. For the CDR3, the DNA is TGTGCCAGCAGTTTAGGGACAGATTTCTACGAGCAGTACTTC. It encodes CASSLGTDFYEQYF.

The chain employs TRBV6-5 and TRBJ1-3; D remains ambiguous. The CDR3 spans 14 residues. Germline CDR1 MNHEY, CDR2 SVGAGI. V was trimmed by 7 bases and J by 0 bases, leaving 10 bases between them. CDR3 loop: CASKRVNSGNTIYF. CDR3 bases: TGTGCCAGCAAAAGGGTAAACTCTGGAAACACCATATATTTT.

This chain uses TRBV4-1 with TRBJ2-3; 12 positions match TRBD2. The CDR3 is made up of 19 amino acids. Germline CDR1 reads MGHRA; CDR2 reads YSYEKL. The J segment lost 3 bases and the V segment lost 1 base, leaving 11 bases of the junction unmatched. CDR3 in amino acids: CASSQGLAGAGGVTDTQYF. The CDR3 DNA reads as TGCGCCAGCAGCCAAGGACTAGCGGGGGCCGGTGGAGTTACAGATACGCAGTATTTT.

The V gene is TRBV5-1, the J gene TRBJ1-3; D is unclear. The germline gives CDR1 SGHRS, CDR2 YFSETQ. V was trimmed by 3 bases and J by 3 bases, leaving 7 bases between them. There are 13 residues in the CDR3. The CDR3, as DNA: TGCGCCAGCAGCTACGGTTATGGAAACACCATATATTTT. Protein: CASSYGYGNTIYF.

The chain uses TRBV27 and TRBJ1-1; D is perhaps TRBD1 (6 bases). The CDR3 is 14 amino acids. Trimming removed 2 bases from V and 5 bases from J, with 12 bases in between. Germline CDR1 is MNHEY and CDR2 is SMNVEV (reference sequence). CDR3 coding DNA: TGTGCCAGCAGTTTAAGGGGGTTGAGTACTGAAGCTTTCTTT. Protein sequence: CASSLRGLSTEAFF.

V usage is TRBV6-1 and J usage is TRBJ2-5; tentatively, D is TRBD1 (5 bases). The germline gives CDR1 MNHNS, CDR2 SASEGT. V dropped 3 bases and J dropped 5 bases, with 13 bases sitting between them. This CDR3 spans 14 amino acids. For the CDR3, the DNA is TGTGCCAGCAGTGAGGGGCCGGCTAAGGAGACCCAGTACTTC. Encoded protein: CASSEGPAKETQYF.

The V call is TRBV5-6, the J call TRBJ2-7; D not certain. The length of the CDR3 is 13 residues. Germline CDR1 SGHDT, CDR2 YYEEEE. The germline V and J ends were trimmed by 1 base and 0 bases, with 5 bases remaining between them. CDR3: CASSLPASYEQYF. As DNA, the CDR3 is TGTGCCAGCAGCTTGCCTGCCTCCTACGAGCAGTACTTC.

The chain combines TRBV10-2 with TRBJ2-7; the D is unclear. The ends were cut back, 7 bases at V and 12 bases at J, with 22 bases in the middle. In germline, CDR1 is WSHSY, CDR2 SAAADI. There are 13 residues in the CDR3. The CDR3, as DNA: TGCGCCAGCACGGTTTCACCAACTGGAGATCTGTACTTC. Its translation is CASTVSPTGDLYF.

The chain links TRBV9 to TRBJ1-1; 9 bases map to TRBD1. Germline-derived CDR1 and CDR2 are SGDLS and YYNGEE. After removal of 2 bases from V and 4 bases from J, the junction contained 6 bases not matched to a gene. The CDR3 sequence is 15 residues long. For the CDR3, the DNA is TGTGCCAGCAGCGTGGACAGGGGCGGTATCACTGAAGCTTTCTTT. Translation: CASSVDRGGITEAFF.